The T cell receptor (beta chain) described here comes from a study of Graves' ophthalmopathy and Graves' hyperthyroidism. Losses at the gene ends were 0 bases for V and 9 bases for J; bases not matched to a gene: 10. The V gene's germline CDR1 is MNHEY and CDR2 SVGAGI. The CDR3 totals 17 residues. Amplification of the TCR beta CDR3 regions used RNA transcripts (as template). RT-PCR was first run with HTBI primers, then multiplex PCR in a second round. TCRdb itself ran the multiplex PCR reads through MiXCR, one entry per CDR3 protein. The sample has about 620,000 distinct CDR3 sequences; over 20% are singletons. A few counts support this clonotype.

This rearrangement joins TRBV6-5 to TRBJ1-6; 8 bases line up with TRBD1. Sequencing was carried out using peripheral blood. The TCR comes from a young woman with stable Graves' hyperthyroidism. Some clones in this sample may be carry-over from other donors' samples. Here the CDR3 DNA reads TGTGCCAGCAGTTACTCGAGTATGGCAGGGGGCGGTTCACCCCTCCACTTT. It is translated as CASSYSSMAGGGSPLHF.